The clone carrying this T cell receptor beta chain was observed at least ten times. No antigen is known for it. The ends were cut back, 7 bases at V and 1 base at J, with 19 bases in the middle. This CDR3 contains 15 residues. The germline CDR1 and CDR2 sequences are GTSNPN and SVGIG (reference sequence). The sample is drawn from a study of regulatory T cells in long-lasting Graves disease. Findings of the study overall: TRBV28, TRBJ1-2 and TRBJ2-5 were segments that persistent disease favored.

Libraries of TCR beta came from iRepertoire HTBI primers plus Arm-PCR of CDR3 regions. TCRdb reprocessed the multiplex PCR reads via MiXCR and lists one record per CDR3 protein. The profile shows 410,000 or so distinct CDR3 sequences, 14% to 15% of them singletons. Time point indicated: newly diagnosed GD, antithyroid drugs for less than 3 months. From RNA extracted from PBMCs, the TCR library was made. These data were also filed under a second study, of T cells in Graves' hyperthyroidism and ophthalmopathy.

The chain carries TRBV30 and TRBJ1-1, with a possible D match to TRBD1 (6 bases). This specimen consisted of peripheral blood mononuclear cells (PBMCs), obtained at new diagnosis, from a patient treated with antithyroid drugs. The source of this sequence is a woman aged 25 to 39 with Graves disease. This chain's CDR3 is CASRKTGTWNTEAFF. The CDR3 nucleotides read TGTGCCTCGCGAAAAACCGGGACATGGAACACTGAAGCTTTCTTT.